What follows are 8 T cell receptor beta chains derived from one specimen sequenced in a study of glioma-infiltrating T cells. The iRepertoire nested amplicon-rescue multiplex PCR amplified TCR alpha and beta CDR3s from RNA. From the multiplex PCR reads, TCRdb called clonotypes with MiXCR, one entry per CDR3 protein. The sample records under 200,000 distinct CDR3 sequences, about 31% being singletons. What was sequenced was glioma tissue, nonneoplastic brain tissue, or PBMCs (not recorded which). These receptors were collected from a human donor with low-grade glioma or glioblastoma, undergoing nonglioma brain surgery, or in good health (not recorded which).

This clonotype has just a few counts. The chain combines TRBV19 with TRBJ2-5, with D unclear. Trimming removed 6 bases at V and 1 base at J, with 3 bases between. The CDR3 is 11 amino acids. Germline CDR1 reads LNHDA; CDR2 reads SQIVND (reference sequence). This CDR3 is CASRAQETQYF. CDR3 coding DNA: TGTGCCAGTAGAGCCCAAGAGACCCAGTACTTC.

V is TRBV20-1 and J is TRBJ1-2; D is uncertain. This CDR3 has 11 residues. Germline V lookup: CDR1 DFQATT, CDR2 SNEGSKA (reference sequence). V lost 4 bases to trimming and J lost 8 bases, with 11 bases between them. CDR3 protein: CSATFMYGYTF. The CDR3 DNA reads TGCAGTGCTACCTTCATGTACGGCTACACCTTC.

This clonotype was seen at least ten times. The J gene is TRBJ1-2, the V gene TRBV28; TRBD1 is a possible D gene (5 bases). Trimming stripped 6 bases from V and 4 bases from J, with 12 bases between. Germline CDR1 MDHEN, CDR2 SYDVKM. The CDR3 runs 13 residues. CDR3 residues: CASSPGFRYGYTF. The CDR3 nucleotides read TGTGCCAGCAGCCCAGGGTTTCGCTATGGCTACACCTTC.

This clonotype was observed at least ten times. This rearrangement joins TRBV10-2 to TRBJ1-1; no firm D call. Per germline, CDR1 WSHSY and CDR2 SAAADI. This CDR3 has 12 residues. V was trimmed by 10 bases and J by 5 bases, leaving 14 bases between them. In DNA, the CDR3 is TGCGCCACTTCCCTGCTGAGGACTGAAGCTTTCTTT. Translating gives CATSLLRTEAFF.

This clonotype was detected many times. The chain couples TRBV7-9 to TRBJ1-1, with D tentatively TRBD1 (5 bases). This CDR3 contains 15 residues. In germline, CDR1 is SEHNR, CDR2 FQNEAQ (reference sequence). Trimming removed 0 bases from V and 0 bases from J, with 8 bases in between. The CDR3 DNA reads TGTGCCAGCAGCTTAGCCCAGGGAATGAACACTGAAGCTTTCTTT. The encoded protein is CASSLAQGMNTEAFF.

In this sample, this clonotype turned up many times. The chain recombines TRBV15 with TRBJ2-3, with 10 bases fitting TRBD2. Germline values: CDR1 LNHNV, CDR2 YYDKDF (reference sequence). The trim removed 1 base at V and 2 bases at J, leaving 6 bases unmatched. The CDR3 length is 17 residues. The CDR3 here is CATSRVASGSPTDTQYF. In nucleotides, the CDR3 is TGTGCCACCAGCAGAGTGGCTAGCGGGAGCCCCACAGATACGCAGTATTTT.

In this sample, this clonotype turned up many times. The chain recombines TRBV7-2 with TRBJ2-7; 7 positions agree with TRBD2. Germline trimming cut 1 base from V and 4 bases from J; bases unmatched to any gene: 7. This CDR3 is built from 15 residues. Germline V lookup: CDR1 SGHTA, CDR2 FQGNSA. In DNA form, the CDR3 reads TGTGCCAGCAGCTTAGTAGCTAGCGGTACTTACGAGCAGTACTTC. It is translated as CASSLVASGTYEQYF.

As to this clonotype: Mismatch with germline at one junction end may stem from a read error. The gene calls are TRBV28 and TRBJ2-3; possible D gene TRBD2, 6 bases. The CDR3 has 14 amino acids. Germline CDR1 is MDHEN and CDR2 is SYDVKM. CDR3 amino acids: CASSLSGETDTQYF. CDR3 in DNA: TGTGCCAGCAGCTTATCGGGAGAGACAGATACGCAGTATTTT.